The TCR beta chain under discussion was sequenced for a study of blood T cell repertoires in COVID-19. The data were produced by immunoSEQ multiplex PCR, yet TCRdb's version contains in-frame clones alone and is incomplete. The sample lists some 290,000 clones, around four fifths occurring once. Between the trimmed V and J ends, which lost 1 base and 4 bases, there was a span of 9 bases. The CDR3 length is 14 residues. Germline lookup yields CDR1 SGHAT and CDR2 FQNNGV. Sequenced: peripheral blood. The sequence was collected from a man in his sixties who had recovered from COVID-19. J is TRBJ2-3 and V is TRBV11-2; D is ambiguous. As DNA, the CDR3 is TGTGCCAGCAGCTTAGCCCGGGTTGCAGATACGCAGTATTTT. As protein: CASSLARVADTQYF.